Presented here are 20 T cell receptor beta chains from one specimen sequenced in a study of blood T cell repertoires in COVID-19. Measured with immunoSEQ multiplex PCR; TCRdb has only the in-frame clones, and not every one. The sample shows around 500,000 clones, about 85% of them seen only once. The sample consisted of PBMCs or T cells enriched from blood (not recorded which). The receptors here all came from a woman aged 55-75 years who had recovered from COVID-19.

This clone was counted a few times. The chain is built from TRBV2 and TRBJ1-6; D unclear. V lost 3 bases and J lost 10, with 10 bases in between. Germline CDR1 SNHLY, CDR2 FYNNEI. CDR3 length: 13 residues. CDR3 sequence reads: CASSDGHTSPLHF. The CDR3 DNA reads TGTGCCAGCAGTGATGGCCATACCTCACCCCTCCACTTT.

The chain is built from TRBV25-1 and TRBJ1-2; 8 bases line up with TRBD1. The ends lost 5 bases at V and 0 bases at J; junction bases unmatched: 2. This CDR3 region has 14 residues. Looked up from germline, CDR1 is MGHDK and CDR2 is SYGVNS. CDR3 sequence (DNA): TGTGCCAGCAGTACGACAGGGGCTAACTATGGCTACACCTTC. This codes for CASSTTGANYGYTF.

This chain uses TRBV6-5 with TRBJ1-1, with 10 bases aligning to TRBD1. The CDR3 length is 14 residues. The germline CDR1 and CDR2 sequences are MNHEY and SVGAGI. The J segment lost 6 bases and the V segment lost 2 bases, leaving 3 bases of the junction unmatched. CDR3 DNA sequence: TGTGCCAGCAGTTACCCGGGGACAGGGGCTGAAGCTTTCTTT. It encodes CASSYPGTGAEAFF.

CDR3 sequence: CASSNRDRVSYEQYV. CDR3 DNA: TGTGCCAGCAGCAACCGGGACAGGGTCTCCTACGAGCAGTACGTC. The V gene is TRBV21-1, the J gene TRBJ2-7; no check of the table's D call, TRBD1, against the DNA was made. TRBV21-1 corresponds to a pseudogene. The CDR3 sequence is 15 residues long.

A single count supports this clone. DNA for the CDR3: TGCGCCAGCAGCCCCGGACAGGGAGGTACAGATACGCAGTATTTT. As protein: CASSPGQGGTDTQYF. The rearrangement uses TRBV4-1 and TRBJ2-3, with 8 bases that match TRBD1. Germline CDR1 MGHRA, CDR2 YSYEKL. The CDR3 extends over 15 amino acids. Trimming cost V 4 bases and J 3 bases; bases outside gene matches: 6.

V is TRBV2 and J is TRBJ2-1, with D maybe TRBD2 (7 bases). The CDR3 has 15 residues. Looked up from germline, CDR1 is SNHLY and CDR2 is FYNNEI. The V and J ends lost 5 bases and 6 bases respectively, with 17 bases between them. This CDR3 reads CASSRQARGANEQFF. CDR3 sequence (DNA): TGTGCCAGCAGTAGACAGGCCCGGGGGGCCAATGAGCAGTTCTTC.

The rearrangement joins TRBV9 to TRBJ1-1; 10 nucleotides match TRBD1. V lost 3 bases and J lost 0; bases outside the gene matches: 11. The germline gives CDR1 SGDLS, CDR2 YYNGEE. This CDR3 region has 18 residues. CDR3 amino acids: CASSEPGQGFGMNTEAFF. CDR3 nucleotides: TGTGCCAGCAGCGAGCCGGGACAGGGGTTTGGGATGAACACTGAAGCTTTCTTT.

The V and J genes are TRBV27 and TRBJ1-6; D remains ambiguous. Germline V lookup: CDR1 MNHEY, CDR2 SMNVEV (reference sequence). V dropped 2 bases and J dropped 4 bases, with 3 bases sitting between them. CDR3 size: 13 residues. The CDR3 loop is CASSLEYNSPLHF. CDR3 in DNA: TGTGCCAGCAGTTTAGAGTATAATTCACCCCTCCACTTT.

This chain uses TRBV5-1 with TRBJ2-1; 8 bases are shared with TRBD1. The CDR3 runs to 16 residues. Germline trimming cut 0 bases from V and 0 bases from J; bases unmatched to any gene: 2. Germline loops: CDR1 SGHRS, CDR2 YFSETQ. The DNA of the CDR3 is TGCGCCAGCAGCTTGGGACAGGGGAACTCCTACAATGAGCAGTTCTTC. Translation gives CASSLGQGNSYNEQFF.

The chain couples TRBV4-2 to TRBJ2-3; the D gene is possibly TRBD2 (5 bases). V lost 0 bases to trimming and J lost 0 bases, with 16 bases between them. The germline gives CDR1 LGHNA, CDR2 YNFKEQ. The CDR3 contains 18 residues. CDR3 nucleotide sequence: TGTGCCAGCAGCCAAGATACAAGAACGGGGAGAAGCACAGATACGCAGTATTTT. This translates into CASSQDTRTGRSTDTQYF.

J is TRBJ1-5 and V is TRBV10-3; 9 nucleotides agree with TRBD1. Germline loops: CDR1 ENHRY, CDR2 SYGVKD. V shed 3 bases and J 2 bases; nucleotides not matched to a gene: 5. The length of the CDR3 is 16 residues. CDR3 protein: CAISDSTGGGNQPQHF. CDR3 DNA: TGTGCCATCAGTGACTCTACAGGGGGCGGCAATCAGCCCCAGCATTTT.

The gene calls are TRBV27 and TRBJ2-5, with D unclear. Germline V gene lookup returns CDR1 MNHEY and CDR2 SMNVEV (reference sequence). The CDR3 has 13 amino acids. The V end was cut by 3 bases, the J end by 3 bases, with 8 bases between. The CDR3 loop reads CASSFANEETQYF. The CDR3 DNA is TGTGCCAGCAGTTTTGCGAATGAAGAGACCCAGTACTTC.

The chain uses TRBV2 and TRBJ1-3, with TRBD1 identical over 9 bases. Losses at the gene ends were 6 bases for V and 8 bases for J; bases not matched to a gene: 2. CDR1 is SNHLY, CDR2 FYNNEI, per germline. CDR3 size: 12 residues. The DNA of the CDR3 is TGTGCCAGCAGACGGGACAGGGACACCATATATTTT. Protein product: CASRRDRDTIYF. Based on the CDR3 plus reference TRBV2 and TRBJ1-3, the full variable domain is EPEVTQTPSHQVTQMGQEVILRCVPISNHLYFYWYRQILGQKVEFLVSFYNNEISEKSEIFDDQFSVERPDGSNFTLKIRSTKLEDSAMYFCASRRDRDTIYFGEGSWLTVV.

The rearrangement uses TRBV13 and TRBJ2-3; D remains unclear. The CDR3 runs 13 residues. V was cut by 0 bases and J by 4 bases, with 5 bases left in between. The germline V gene encodes CDR1 PRHDT and CDR2 FYEKMQ (reference sequence). As DNA, the CDR3 is TGTGCCAGCAGCTTAGGCCGGGCAGATACGCAGTATTTT. Translating it yields CASSLGRADTQYF. The variable domain in full, with the rest retrieved from reference TRBV13 and TRBJ2-3, is AAGVIQSPRHLIKEKRETATLKCYPIPRHDTVYWYQQGPGQDPQFLISFYEKMQSDKGSIPDRFSAQQFSDYHSELNMSSLELGDSALYFCASSLGRADTQYFGPGTRLTVL.

This chain links TRBV5-1 with TRBJ1-1, with a weak D call TRBD1 (6 bases). The germline CDR1 and CDR2 sequences are SGHRS and YFSETQ. This CDR3 has 13 residues. V lost 1 base and J 10 bases, leaving 14 bases between the germline ends. CDR3 loop: CASSLSGGAGAFF. CDR3 sequence (DNA): TGCGCCAGCAGCTTGTCTGGGGGCGCGGGAGCTTTCTTT. The variable domain in full, completed from reference TRBV5-1 and TRBJ1-1, reads KAGVTQTPRYLIKTRGQQVTLSCSPISGHRSVSWYQQTPGQGLQFLFEYFSETQRNKGNFPGRFSGRQFSNSRSEMNVSTLELGDSALYLCASSLSGGAGAFFGQGTRLTVV.

The chain is built from TRBV5-1 and TRBJ1-1, with D perhaps matching TRBD1 (6 bases). Germline V gene data show CDR1 as SGHRS and CDR2 as YFSETQ. The CDR3 contains 14 residues. V gave up 5 bases and J gave up 4 bases, with 15 bases separating them. The DNA of the CDR3 is TGCGCCAGCAGTCCTCGGGAAGGGGGCACTGAAGCTTTCTTT. Translation: CASSPREGGTEAFF. The variable domain in full, with the rest retrieved from reference TRBV5-1 and TRBJ1-1, is KAGVTQTPRYLIKTRGQQVTLSCSPISGHRSVSWYQQTPGQGLQFLFEYFSETQRNKGNFPGRFSGRQFSNSRSEMNVSTLELGDSALYLCASSPREGGTEAFFGQGTRLTVV.

This chain joins TRBV3-1 (or the pseudogene TRBV3-2) and TRBJ2-2, with a tentative D call TRBD2 (6 bases). V shed 4 bases and J shed 4 bases, with 13 bases lying between them. The CDR3 covers 15 residues. Germline V gene data show CDR1 as LGHDT and CDR2 as YNNKEL (reference sequence). The CDR3 reads CASSPPWDFTGELFF. The DNA for the CDR3 is TGTGCCAGCAGCCCACCTTGGGACTTCACCGGGGAGCTGTTTTTT.

In this sample, this clone turned up once. This chain links TRBV25-1 with TRBJ2-3; 7 positions agree with TRBD2. The junction had 7 bases not matched to a gene; V was cut back by 2 bases and J by 2 bases. Germline V gene lookup returns CDR1 MGHDK and CDR2 SYGVNS. This CDR3 has 16 residues. In DNA, the CDR3 is TGTGCCAGCAGTGAAGTCTCAGCGGGGCTCACAGATACGCAGTATTTT. Its translation: CASSEVSAGLTDTQYF.

The chain combines TRBV4-1 with TRBJ2-5; D ambiguous. There are 13 residues in the CDR3. Germline loops: CDR1 MGHRA, CDR2 YSYEKL. V lost 1 base and J lost 5, with 8 bases in between. The CDR3 spells CASSQVLGETQYF. CDR3 nucleotide sequence: TGCGCCAGCAGCCAAGTTCTCGGTGAGACCCAGTACTTC.

V usage is TRBV19 and J usage is TRBJ2-5; TRBD1 is a possible D gene (6 bases). Germline-derived CDR1 and CDR2 are LNHDA and SQIVND (reference sequence). The CDR3 is made up of 14 amino acids. Between the trimmed V and J ends, which lost 7 bases and 3 bases, there was a span of 15 bases. The CDR3 DNA sequence: TGTGCCAGTAAGGGCATACAGGGTGAAGAGACCCAGTACTTC. This gives the protein CASKGIQGEETQYF.